This T cell receptor beta chain was found in a study of cytomegalovirus exposure and HLA in healthy donors. Study conclusions and caveats: Sequencing probably produced one cluster of sequence variants that were highly shared. In a later analysis, most CMV-associated TCR beta chains appeared HLA-restricted.

Regarding this clone: No antigen is known for it.

Primers included in the PCR were 60 Vbeta and 13 Jbeta primers. In the study's own analysis: About 10 million of tens of millions of unique TCR beta chains were shared, per a later count. Clones were read by immunoSEQ multiplex PCR, and TCRdb kept only the in-frame ones, dropping some. The V and J calls and clone size come from that table; D and trimming were worked out from the DNA. The data hold about 130,000 clones, with roughly 79% observed a single time. While unrecorded immune exposures were likely, the donors were nominally healthy when sampled. Looked up from germline, CDR1 is SGDLS and CDR2 is YYNGEE. V lost 2 bases and J lost 3; bases outside the gene matches: 7. The CDR3 length is 16 residues.

The source is a boy under 10 years old in good health and CMV-seronegative. The source material was PBMCs. The V call is TRBV9, the J call TRBJ2-3; 9 nucleotides match TRBD2. DNA of the CDR3: TGTGCCAGCAGCGTCGAAGGTAGCGGGGGTACAGATACGCAGTATTTT. Translation: CASSVEGSGGTDTQYF.